These 29 T cell receptor beta chains originate from one sample sequenced in a study of T cells of healthy individuals. TCRdb re-analysed the 5' RACE reads in MiXCR, keeping a single row per CDR3 protein. The sample includes 60,000 to 70,000 distinct CDR3 sequences, 15% to 20% of them seen just once. These receptors were taken from a human donor in good health.

This clonotype was seen only a few times. V is TRBV6-5 and J is TRBJ2-3; TRBD2 is a possible D gene (6 bases). This CDR3 region has 14 residues. CDR1 is MNHEY and CDR2 is SVGAGI in the germline V gene. V was shortened by 5 bases and J by 7 bases, with 16 bases between the two germline ends. Here the CDR3 DNA reads TGTGCCAGCAGTCCCGGGACGGGGGTACATACGCAGTATTTT. Protein: CASSPGTGVHTQYF.

This clonotype was seen more than once but under ten times. The V call is TRBV27, the J call TRBJ2-1; D may match TRBD1 or TRBD2 (6 bases each). Germline CDR1 is MNHEY and CDR2 is SMNVEV (reference sequence). V lost 3 bases, J lost 5 bases, and 11 bases lay in between. This CDR3 comprises 14 residues. Here the CDR3 reads CASSFVGGHNEQFF. CDR3 DNA sequence: TGTGCCAGCAGTTTCGTCGGGGGCCACAATGAGCAGTTCTTC.

V gene TRBV15 combines with J gene TRBJ1-1; TRBD1 might be the D (5 bases). Looked up from germline, CDR1 is LNHNV and CDR2 is YYDKDF (reference sequence). V lost 3 bases and J lost 7, with 9 bases in between. This CDR3 is built from 12 residues. The DNA of the CDR3 is TGTGCCACCAGCAGGTTAACAGGTGAAGCTTTCTTT. It translates to CATSRLTGEAFF.

Ten or more counts support this clonotype. The gene calls are TRBV28 and TRBJ1-2; TRBD1 agrees at 8 bases. Looked up from germline, CDR1 is MDHEN and CDR2 is SYDVKM. This CDR3 region has 14 residues. V lost 4 bases, J lost 4 bases, and 5 bases stayed unmatched. In DNA, the CDR3 is TGTGCCAGCAGTTCACCAGGGGGCTTCTATGGCTACACCTTC. Protein: CASSSPGGFYGYTF.

The J gene is TRBJ1-1, the V gene TRBV6-5; D unresolved. The CDR3 consists of 15 residues. Trimming cost V 6 bases and J 3 bases, with 17 bases left between them. Germline CDR1 and CDR2: MNHEY and SVGAGI. In nucleotides, the CDR3 is TGTGCCAGCAGCCCCGGCGCGAGGATTGACACTGAAGCTTTCTTT. This translates into CASSPGARIDTEAFF.

This clonotype has only a few counts. In nucleotides, the CDR3 is TGTGCCAGCAGTGGCGAATTAAATCAGCCCCAGCATTTT. It specifies CASSGELNQPQHF. The chain recombines TRBV2 with TRBJ1-5; D not resolved. Germline lookup yields CDR1 SNHLY and CDR2 FYNNEI. The CDR3 is 13 amino acids. V was shortened by 4 bases and J by 4 bases, with 8 bases between the two germline ends.

The V gene is TRBV11-1, the J gene TRBJ2-5; D call uncertain. Germline CDR1 is SGHAT and CDR2 is FQDESV (reference sequence). The CDR3 extends over 14 amino acids. The germline V and J ends were trimmed by 2 bases and 1 base, with 8 bases remaining between them. For the CDR3, the DNA is TGTGCCAGCAGCTTAAACGGACCCCAAGAGACCCAGTACTTC. Protein product: CASSLNGPQETQYF.

The table lists this clonotype with many counts. This sequence joins TRBV6-2 or TRBV6-3 and TRBJ2-3, with D possibly TRBD2 on 6 matching bases. The length of the CDR3 is 15 residues. Germline V gives CDR1 MNHEY, CDR2 SVGEGT. Trimming removed 8 bases at V and 4 bases at J, with 19 bases between. The CDR3 reads CASETAGSVSDTQYF. The CDR3 DNA is TGTGCCAGCGAAACAGCCGGGAGTGTCTCAGATACGCAGTATTTT.

At least ten counts were recorded for this clonotype. The chain recombines TRBV11-2 with TRBJ2-3; weak D call: TRBD1 (8 bases). The germline V and J ends were trimmed by 3 bases and 1 base, with 14 bases remaining between them. This CDR3 region has 16 residues. CDR1 SGHAT and CDR2 FQNNGV come from the germline V gene. The CDR3 sequence: CASSLGGTGRTDTQYF. CDR3 sequence (DNA): TGTGCCAGCAGCTTGGGGGGGACAGGCCGCACAGATACGCAGTATTTT.

The genes are TRBV20-1 and TRBJ1-1, with TRBD1 identical over 9 bases. The germline V gene encodes CDR1 DFQATT and CDR2 SNEGSKA (reference sequence). This CDR3 comprises 14 residues. V dropped 3 bases and J dropped 6; count of bases not matched to a gene: 8. CDR3 region: CSASTGTGSPEAFF. The CDR3 coding sequence is TGCAGTGCTAGTACCGGGACAGGGTCTCCTGAAGCTTTCTTT.

The chain links TRBV5-1 to TRBJ1-1; no definite D call. V was pared by 0 bases and J by 0 bases, with 15 bases between. CDR1 and CDR2 (germline): SGHRS, YFSETQ. The CDR3 is 17 residues long. In nucleotides, the CDR3 is TGCGCCAGCAGCTTGGGGGTAGTAGGCGTGATGAACACTGAAGCTTTCTTT. Protein: CASSLGVVGVMNTEAFF.

The CDR3 spells CASPPGISTNTEAFF. Here the CDR3 DNA reads TGTGCCAGCCCACCTGGGATCTCGACTAACACTGAAGCTTTCTTT. The chain links TRBV11-2 to TRBJ1-1; D ambiguous. Between the trimmed V and J ends, which lost 8 bases and 2 bases, there was a span of 18 bases. The length of the CDR3 is 15 residues. Per the germline V gene, CDR1 is SGHAT and CDR2 is FQNNGV.

This clonotype was counted at least ten times. The chain carries TRBV7-3 and TRBJ2-5; 7 bases match TRBD2. CDR1 and CDR2 from the germline V gene are SGHTA and FQGTGA. V trimming: 2 bases; J trimming: 5 bases; junction bases outside the gene matches: 8. The CDR3 is 15 residues long. In DNA, the CDR3 is TGTGCCAGCAGCTTAGGGGTGGGGGGGTCGGAGACCCAGTACTTC. Translating gives CASSLGVGGSETQYF.

This clonotype has a handful of counts. The rearrangement links TRBV27 to TRBJ2-1; TRBD2 agrees at 12 bases. CDR1 is MNHEY and CDR2 is SMNVEV in the germline V gene (reference sequence). After removal of 4 bases from V and 7 bases from J, the junction contained 2 bases not matched to a gene. The CDR3 is 14 residues long. The CDR3 DNA is TGTGCCAGCAGTTGGACTAGCGGGATAAATGAGCAGTTCTTC. Encoded protein: CASSWTSGINEQFF.

This clonotype was recorded many times. The rearrangement links TRBV12-3 or TRBV12-4 to TRBJ2-1, with D unclear. Trimming removed 5 bases at V and 0 bases at J, with 8 bases between. CDR3 length: 14 amino acids. The CDR3 loop reads CASSPPVSYNEQFF. In nucleotides, the CDR3 is TGTGCCAGCAGTCCACCCGTCTCCTACAATGAGCAGTTCTTC.

This clonotype has a handful of counts. The chain uses TRBV12-3 or TRBV12-4 and TRBJ2-2; 10 nucleotides line up with TRBD2. V was clipped by 7 bases and J by 5 bases; unmatched bases: 7. The CDR3 runs 15 residues. CDR3 in amino acids: CASKAGGLRTGELFF. Written as DNA, the CDR3 is TGTGCCAGCAAAGCGGGAGGGTTGAGGACCGGGGAGCTGTTTTTT.

This clonotype has at least ten counts. The chain recombines TRBV28 with TRBJ2-5; TRBD2 is a possible D gene (5 bases). The CDR3 totals 14 residues. V lost 4 bases to trimming and J lost 1 base, with 10 bases between them. Per the germline V gene, CDR1 is MDHEN and CDR2 is SYDVKM. DNA of the CDR3: TGTGCCAGCAGTTCCCCCGGACTCCAAGAGACCCAGTACTTC. Translating gives CASSSPGLQETQYF.

Comments on this clonotype: The junction departs from the called germline gene at one end, perhaps through a read error. CDR3 sequence reads: CASRQEGMDSHLHF. CDR3 DNA sequence: TGCGCCAGCAGGCAAGAGGGGATGGACTCACACCTCCACTTT. This chain uses TRBV5-1 with TRBJ1-6, with D possibly being TRBD1 (5 bases). The CDR3 runs to 14 residues. CDR1 SGHRS and CDR2 YFSETQ come from the germline V gene.

The V and J genes are TRBV7-2 and TRBJ1-4; TRBD1 agrees at 9 bases. This CDR3 has 15 residues. The ends lost 5 bases at V and 7 bases at J; junction bases unmatched: 8. CDR1 is SGHTA and CDR2 is FQGNSA in the germline V gene. As DNA, the CDR3 is TGTGCCAGCAGCCTGGGGCCGGACAGGGGTGAAAAACTGTTTTTT. It is translated as CASSLGPDRGEKLFF.

This clonotype was observed at least ten times. The chain links TRBV6-5 to TRBJ2-7, with a tentative D call TRBD1 (5 bases). V was clipped by 6 bases and J by 5 bases, with 11 bases between them. This CDR3 spans 12 amino acids. CDR1 and CDR2 from the germline V gene are MNHEY and SVGAGI. CDR3 nucleotide sequence: TGTGCCAGCAGCTTTAGGGGTCACGAGCAGTACTTC. It encodes CASSFRGHEQYF.

This chain connects TRBV7-3 to TRBJ2-3, with D possibly being TRBD2 (8 bases). Looked up from germline, CDR1 is SGHTA and CDR2 is FQGTGA. Trimming pared 6 bases from V and 0 bases from J, leaving 13 bases between. This CDR3 comprises 15 residues. CDR3 region: CASSRGGQSTDTQYF. For the CDR3, the DNA is TGTGCCAGCAGTCGGGGGGGACAGAGCACAGATACGCAGTATTTT.

The sample holds a few counts of this clonotype. The chain couples TRBV11-1 to TRBJ2-1; TRBD1 aligns across 9 bases. CDR3 length: 15 amino acids. With 6 bases clipped from V and 1 base from J, the junction kept 4 bases outside the gene matches. Germline V gene lookup returns CDR1 SGHAT and CDR2 FQDESV (reference sequence). As DNA, the CDR3 is TGTGCCAGCAGGGGACAGGGAGAATCCTACAATGAGCAGTTCTTC. Residues: CASRGQGESYNEQFF.

The genes are TRBV4-1 and TRBJ1-5; D is possibly TRBD1 (5 bases). The germline CDR1 and CDR2 sequences are MGHRA and YSYEKL. V lost 2 bases and J lost 2, with 28 bases in between. CDR3 length equals 21 residues. The CDR3 region has the DNA TGCGCCAGCAGCCAAAAGAGGGGCTCGGGGGGTTTTCTTCCAGGCAATCAGCCCCAGCATTTT. Protein: CASSQKRGSGGFLPGNQPQHF.

The J gene is TRBJ2-1, the V gene TRBV7-9; a possible D gene is TRBD2 (7 bases). The CDR3 is 14 residues long. Germline V lookup: CDR1 SEHNR, CDR2 FQNEAQ (reference sequence). V was pared by 2 bases and J by 6 bases, with 11 bases between. Here the CDR3 DNA reads TGTGCCAGCAGCTTATCGGGGGGCGGCAATGAGCAGTTCTTC. The encoded protein is CASSLSGGGNEQFF.

This clonotype has a count of ten or more. The chain carries TRBV20-1 and TRBJ2-1, with D unclear. This CDR3 comprises 12 residues. Trimming cost V 2 bases and J 5 bases, with 7 bases left between them. Germline V gene data show CDR1 as DFQATT and CDR2 as SNEGSKA (reference sequence). As DNA, the CDR3 is TGCAGTGCTAGACTAACTCACAATGAGCAGTTCTTC. This encodes CSARLTHNEQFF.

The chain links TRBV12-3 or TRBV12-4 to TRBJ2-1; 8 bases match TRBD2. The junction had 5 bases not matched to a gene; V was cut back by 6 bases and J by 1 base. The length of the CDR3 is 15 residues. The CDR3 DNA reads TGTGCCAGCAGCGTTAGCGGGAAGTCCTACAATGAGCAGTTCTTC. Protein sequence: CASSVSGKSYNEQFF.

The sample holds many counts of this clonotype. The chain has TRBV2 and TRBJ1-3; D is unresolved. CDR3 length equals 13 residues. V shed 7 bases and J shed 0 bases, with 7 bases lying between them. CDR1 and CDR2 (germline): SNHLY, FYNNEI. This CDR3 is CASTQFSGNTIYF. For the CDR3, the DNA is TGTGCCAGCACTCAATTCTCTGGAAACACCATATATTTT. Combining the CDR3 with reference TRBV2 and TRBJ1-3 gives the whole variable domain EPEVTQTPSHQVTQMGQEVILRCVPISNHLYFYWYRQILGQKVEFLVSFYNNEISEKSEIFDDQFSVERPDGSNFTLKIRSTKLEDSAMYFCASTQFSGNTIYFGEGSWLTVV.

There are many counts of this clonotype. The rearrangement links TRBV29-1 to TRBJ2-7; tentatively, D is TRBD2 (6 bases). CDR1 SQVTM and CDR2 ANQGSEA come from the germline V gene. This CDR3 contains 10 residues. V gave up 7 bases and J gave up 6 bases, with 10 bases separating them. This CDR3 reads CSAGDGEQYF. DNA for the CDR3: TGCAGCGCGGGGGACGGCGAGCAGTACTTC.

A few counts support this clonotype. This sequence joins TRBV28 and TRBJ1-2, with 10 bases fitting TRBD1. This CDR3 is built from 15 residues. Germline assignment: CDR1 MDHEN and CDR2 SYDVKM. J lost 0 bases, V lost 5 bases, and 3 bases had no gene match. CDR3 loop: CASSPDRGANYGYTF. In DNA form, the CDR3 reads TGTGCCAGCAGTCCGGACAGGGGGGCTAACTATGGCTACACCTTC.